What follows is one T cell receptor (beta chain) and its context. The clone's antigen remains unknown. Per-base qualities were not stored, and no clone one base away is much larger. The cohort consisted of 666 healthy bone marrow donors. At the time of sampling, every cohort member was nominally healthy, though immune exposures that went unrecorded were likely present. The donor was CMV seronegative and was included in the group of several hundred seronegative cohort members. Each donor provided a peripheral blood sample, and peripheral blood mononuclear cells were used for TCR beta sequencing. The Qiagen DNeasy Blood Extraction Kit was used to extract genomic DNA from the blood cell samples. This entry is derived from a study of cytomegalovirus exposure and HLA in healthy donors (dated by TCRdb to 2017 to 2019). Study-wide context: An earlier analysis of some 500 of the donors reported more than 250 Gb of sequence data and some 120 million unique TCR beta sequences from 150 million to 200 million T cells. Approximately 300 gigabases of sequencing data and tens of millions of unique TCR sequences made up an early release that covered about 640 HLA-typed donors. Of the 300 to 500 genotyped donors, 81% were placed in the genetic ancestry cluster associated with self-reported Caucasian donors. The study was designed to test whether signatures of past pathogen exposure could be identified by cataloging public T cell receptors. The study profiled the T cell repertoires of 666 subjects by immunosequencing and related them to cytomegalovirus serostatus. Besides the first cohort of around 670 subjects, a separate validation cohort made up of 90 to 150 different subjects was used. High-throughput TCR immunosequencing, statistical association of individual TCRs with disease status, and machine learning were combined to predict cytomegalovirus infection status. A later analysis re-analyzed previously published TCR beta repertoires from 500 to 700 donors and added high-resolution HLA genotyping to study TCR occurrence patterns. In the later analysis, no new phenotypic data were used to find candidate immune exposures; instead, reliance was placed on TCR beta sequences and their occurrence across donors. In an earlier analysis of 500 to 650 of the donors, high-throughput TCR beta sequencing was used to judge whether each TCR beta V gene segment behaved as functional or pseudogenic. Donor age, sex, ethnicity and CMV serostatus were compiled together with the repertoire data. In a later genetic analysis, genome-wide SNP genotypes for about three fifths of the 666 donors were used, and that subset was treated as a discovery cohort. Every discovery cohort repertoire had been produced on one sequencing platform. HLA typing covered class I and class II loci at four-digit resolution. The number of typed donors differed by locus: roughly 629-640 for A, B, C, DRB1 and DQB1; some 540 for DQA1; 606 for DPA1; and roughly 490 for DPB1. Roughly 5 DR-DQ haplotypes were treated as single units for association and clustering because of strong linkage in the cohort. Across approximately 420 genotyped donors of the cohort, an average of approximately 240,000 unique TCR beta nucleotide sequences per donor were sequenced, and approximately 17% of those sequences were non-productive.

The library came from the immunoSEQ multiplex PCR assay. The multiplex PCR relied on a mix of 60 forward primers for TCR Vbeta segments and 13 reverse primers for TCR Jbeta segments. A multiplex PCR assay on genomic DNA amplified the CDR3 region of rearranged TCR beta genes. The amplified TCR beta libraries were sequenced on the Illumina HiSeq System as 87-base-pair reads. Concerning the study's data processing: A later analysis counted about 82 million unique TCR beta chains across the 550 to 750 repertoires, and roughly 11 million of these chains were shared by at least two donors. To remove PCR and sequencing errors, raw reads were error-corrected and collapsed into unique sequences using a nearest-neighbor algorithm that merged closely related sequences. To assign V, D and J gene segments, CDR3 sequences were aligned to IMGT reference sequences. For a sequence to be retained, at least a six-nucleotide match to both a V gene segment and a J gene segment was required. Rearrangements were called productive when the CDR3 lacked stop codons and stayed in frame with V and J; all others were non-productive. Following IMGT convention, CDR3 was defined as the stretch from the second conserved V-encoded cysteine up to the conserved J-encoded phenylalanine. In an earlier analysis of approximately 590 of the donors, sequences lacking an unambiguous match to a single V gene segment were excluded. In an earlier analysis of some 590 of the donors, V segments were called functional above 56.7% productive rearrangements and were called segregating when the between-donor standard deviation exceeded 5%. A statistical classification framework was built for diagnosing cytomegalovirus status from the catalog of TCR beta chain sequences. In a later analysis, V and J genes were assigned by comparing TCR nucleotide sequences against IMGT/GENE-DB human TR gene sequences. Using the TCRdist pipeline, a later analysis assigned CDR3 sequences along with most-parsimonious VDJ recombination scenarios. A later analysis defined each TCR beta chain by its CDR3 amino acid sequence plus V-gene family, and excluded reads lacking a unique V-gene family. As a way to deal with suspected cross-contamination and a sequencing artifact, a later analysis dropped roughly 620 nucleotide sequences that were highly shared and had low generation probability. In a later analysis, a clonal expansion index for each public chain was calculated from normalized within-repertoire ranks of inferred template counts. In a later analysis, generation probabilities were computed with a VDJ recombination model fitted to out-of-frame rearrangements, and the resulting probabilities were checked against IGoR. In a later analysis, hypergeometric tests were used to score TCR-TCR, TCR-HLA and TCR-CMV co-occurrence, with a repertoire-size bias correction applied to TCR pairs. False discovery rates were estimated in a later analysis by permuting HLA or CMV assignments 20 times. In a later analysis, co-occurring TCRs were grouped with DBSCAN, and TCRdist sequence similarity was added when clustering was performed within HLA-allele-positive subsets. For co-occurrence clustering, repertoires with fewer than 30,000 or more than 120,000 public chains were excluded, along with four or five repertoires with anomalous nucleotide sharing. Entries here come from immuneACCESS through TCRdb and include only in-frame sequences with V and J called. Some clones fail to appear in such tables; in the studies checked, an unresolved V gene covers under half of the shortfall, and the cause of the remainder is unknown. The DNA was the basis for D and trimming; V, J and clone size are from that table. This sample holds about 110,000 clones; approximately 73% were observed only once. About 8% of the sample is taken by the ten largest.

Study-wide conclusions, independent of this receptor: A later analysis associated 16,951 TCR beta sequences with specific HLA alleles at a false discovery rate of 0.05. Several of the top co-occurrence clusters appeared to be linked to parvovirus B19, influenza, CMV and Epstein-Barr virus, according to a later analysis. CMV serostatus was the only immune exposure information available for the cohort. In a later analysis, HLA-associated TCR beta chains were found to be more clonally expanded and to have lower generation probabilities than equally common non-associated chains. A later genetic analysis reported fewer N-insertions in productive TCRs among donors in an Asian-associated ancestry cluster than the roughly 670-donor mean. Broadly in line with IMGT annotations, most TCR beta V segments showed up in productive rearrangements about 87% or about 30% of the time in an earlier analysis of 587 of the donors. When HLA alleles, especially DR and DQ, strongly co-occurred, attributing TCR associations to individual alleles was difficult. In both the original and validation cohorts, the classifier was reported to diagnose cytomegalovirus status with high specificity and sensitivity. Most TCR sequences were seen in very few donors, while some public TCRs were found in many individuals. The earlier analysis of approximately 590 of the donors excluded 15 to 20 rarely observed V segments, including chromosome 9 orphons, because counts were too low. In a later analysis, most CMV-associated TCR beta chains were found to appear HLA-restricted, with HLA associations seemingly driven largely by CMV exposure. A further reported finding was that TCR beta sequences accurately predicted the HLA-A and HLA-B alleles for most subjects in the first cohort. The authors suggested that the approach could potentially be extended to other disease states and immunological phenotypes. The study listed 150 to 200 TCR beta chains as associated with cytomegalovirus. A cluster of highly shared sequence variants was judged likely to be a technical artifact of the sequencing pipeline. An association between a missense DCLRE1C variant and V-gene and J-gene trimming of TCR beta chains was found in a later genetic analysis and replicated in an independent cohort. In vitro tests confirmed that a few of the cytomegalovirus-associated TCR beta chains recognize cytomegalovirus antigens. In a later analysis, TCR association rates were found to vary across HLA loci, with the most associated TCRs seen for DRB1 alleles and the fewest for HLA-C alleles. In this cohort, only TCR beta chains were sequenced, and detectable features were limited by the absence of alpha or paired-chain data. Correlated functional status among segregating V segments might be attributable to linkage disequilibrium, but an unknown experimental factor could not be ruled out. Because HLA typing was missing for some donors at each locus, association tests included only the typed subset. Presence/absence analyses assumed roughly uniform sequencing depth across donors, an assumption that may not hold.

Sequenced: PBMCs. The source of this sequence is a man aged 25-45 years in good health and CMV-seronegative.

The CDR3 reads as follows: CASRGTGVLDTGELFF. The DNA sequence is as follows: TGTGCCAGCAGGGGAACGGGGGTCCTGGACACCGGGGAGCTGTTTTTT. The chain is assembled from TRBV2 and TRBJ2-2; the D segment could be TRBD2, given 6 matching bases. Deletion took 6 bases off V and 3 bases off J, with a span of 17 bases between the germline ends. Inclusive of the bounding cysteine and phenylalanine, the CDR3 is 16 residues long. CDR3 DNA is the only sequence kept; it has 48 bases, read in frame from the first base. The germline V gene yields SNHLY for CDR1 and FYNNEI for CDR2.